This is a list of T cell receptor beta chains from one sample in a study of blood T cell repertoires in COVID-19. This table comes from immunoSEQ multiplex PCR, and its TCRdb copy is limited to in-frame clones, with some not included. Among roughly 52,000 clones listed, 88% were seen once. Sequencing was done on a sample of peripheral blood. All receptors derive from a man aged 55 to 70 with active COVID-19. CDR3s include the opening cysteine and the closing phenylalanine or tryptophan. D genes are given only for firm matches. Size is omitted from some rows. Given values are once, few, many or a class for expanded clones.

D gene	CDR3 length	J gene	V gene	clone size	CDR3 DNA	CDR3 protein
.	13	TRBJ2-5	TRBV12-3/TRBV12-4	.	TGTGCCAGCAACCGGGGAACCGGGGAGACCCAGTACTTC	CASNRGTGETQYF
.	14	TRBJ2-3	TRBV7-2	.	TGTGCCAGCAGCCCTAGGTTCTACACAGATACGCAGTATTTT	CASSPRFYTDTQYF
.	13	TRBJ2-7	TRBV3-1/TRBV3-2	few	TGTGCCAGCAGCCAAGGACTAGCCTACGAGCAGTACTTC	CASSQGLAYEQYF
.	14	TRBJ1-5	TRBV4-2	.	TGTGCCAGCAGCCAAGACAGGGAGGGTGAGCCCCAGCATTTT	CASSQDREGEPQHF
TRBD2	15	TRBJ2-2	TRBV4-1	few	TGCGCCAGCAGCCAGCCGGGACTAGCAATCGGGGAGCTGTTTTTT	CASSQPGLAIGELFF
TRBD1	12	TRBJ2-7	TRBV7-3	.	TGTGCCAGCAGCATTACAGGGGGCGAGCAGTACTTC	CASSITGGEQYF
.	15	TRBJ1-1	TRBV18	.	TGTGCCAGCTCACCACCGCTCAGGGGCGGCACTGAAGCTTTCTTT	CASSPPLRGGTEAFF
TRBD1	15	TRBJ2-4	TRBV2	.	TGTGCCAGCAGGGGACAGGCGCTAGCCAAAAACATTCAGTACTTC	CASRGQALAKNIQYF
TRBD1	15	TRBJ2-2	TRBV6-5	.	TGTGCCAGCAGAACGGACAGGGCTGGGACCGGGGAGCTGTTTTTT	CASRTDRAGTGELFF
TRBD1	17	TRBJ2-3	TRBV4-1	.	TGCGCCAGCAGCCATCCCGGGACAGGGGGAAACACAGATACGCAGTATTTT	CASSHPGTGGNTDTQYF
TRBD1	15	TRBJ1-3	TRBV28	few	TGTGCCAGCAGGGGACAGCTGAACTCTGGAAACACCATATATTTT	CASRGQLNSGNTIYF
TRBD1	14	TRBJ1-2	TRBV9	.	TGTGCCAGCTTATCAGGACAGGGGAACTATGGCTACACCTTC	CASLSGQGNYGYTF
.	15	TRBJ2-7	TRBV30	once	TGTGCCTGGAGTGAGGGGGGGAAGCTTTCCTACGAGCAGTACTTC	CAWSEGGKLSYEQYF
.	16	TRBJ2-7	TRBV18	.	TGTGCCAGCTCGACCCAAGCGGCCGTACGAGCCTACGAGCAGTACTTC	CASSTQAAVRAYEQYF
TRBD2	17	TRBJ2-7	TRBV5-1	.	TGCGCCAGCAGCTTGGATGTGCTAGCGGTGTTGGGCTACGAGCAGTACTTC	CASSLDVLAVLGYEQYF
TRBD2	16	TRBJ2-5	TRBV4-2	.	TGTGCCAGCAGCCGTTGGACTAGCGGGGGACAAGAGACCCAGTACTTC	CASSRWTSGGQETQYF
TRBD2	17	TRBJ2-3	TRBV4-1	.	TGCGCCAGCAGGCAAGTTGGGAGCGGGACCCACACAGATACGCAGTATTTT	CASRQVGSGTHTDTQYF
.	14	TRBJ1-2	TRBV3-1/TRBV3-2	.	TGTGCCGTGGGGCCTGTCGGCGTTAACTATGGCTACACCTTC	CAVGPVGVNYGYTF
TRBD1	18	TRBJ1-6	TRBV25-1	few	TGTGCCAGCCCAAGTCCTAGGGGCGGACAGGCGGGGGGTTCACCCCTCCACTTT	CASPSPRGGQAGGSPLHF
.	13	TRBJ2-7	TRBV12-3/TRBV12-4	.	TGTGCCAGCAGACTAGTTAGCTCCTACGAGCAGTACTTC	CASRLVSSYEQYF
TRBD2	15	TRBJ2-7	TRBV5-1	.	TGCGCCAGCAGCCCGCAGGGCGGGAGCTCCTACGAGCAGTACTTC	CASSPQGGSSYEQYF
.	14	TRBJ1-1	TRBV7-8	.	TGTGCCAGCAGCCGGTGGGAGTTTTCAGCCGAAGCTTTCTTT	CASSRWEFSAEAFF
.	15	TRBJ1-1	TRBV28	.	TGTGCCAGCAGTTCCCCCCTTAATTCGAACACTGAAGCTTTCTTT	CASSSPLNSNTEAFF
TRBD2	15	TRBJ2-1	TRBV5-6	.	TGTGCCAGCAGGGGGACTAGCGAAACCCACAGGGAGCAGTTCTTC	CASRGTSETHREQFF
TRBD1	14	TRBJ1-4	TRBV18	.	TGTGCCAGCTCACGGGGGACAGTTAATGAAAAACTGTTTTTT	CASSRGTVNEKLFF
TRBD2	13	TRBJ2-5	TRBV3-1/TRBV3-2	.	TGTGCCAGCAGCCCTAGCGGACAAGAGACCCAGTACTTC	CASSPSGQETQYF
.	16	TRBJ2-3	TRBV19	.	TGTGCCAGTAGTATAGGCCCCAGCGGTAACACAGATACGCAGTATTTT	CASSIGPSGNTDTQYF
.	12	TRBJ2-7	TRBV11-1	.	TGTGCCAGCAGCTTAAGCCCCTACGAGCAGTACTTC	CASSLSPYEQYF
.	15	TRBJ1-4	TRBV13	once	TGTGCCAGCAGCTTAGGGGGGCGACGCGGTGAAAAACTGTTTTTT	CASSLGGRRGEKLFF
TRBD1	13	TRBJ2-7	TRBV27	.	TGTGCCAGCAGTTCAGGGGGCCTCTACGAGCAGTACTTC	CASSSGGLYEQYF
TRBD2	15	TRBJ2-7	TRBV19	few	TGTGCCAGTAGTATCTGGTTAGCGGGAGCCTACGAGCAGTACTTC	CASSIWLAGAYEQYF
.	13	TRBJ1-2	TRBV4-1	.	TGCGCCAGCAGCCAAGTATATAGGGGTGGCTACACCTTC	CASSQVYRGGYTF
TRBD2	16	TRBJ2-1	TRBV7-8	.	TGTGCCAGCAGCCCTATTAGAGGGACTAGTTACAATGAGCAGTTCTTC	CASSPIRGTSYNEQFF
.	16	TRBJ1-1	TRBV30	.	TGTGCCTGGAGTGTACAGGTGAAATTCATGAACACTGAAGCTTTCTTT	CAWSVQVKFMNTEAFF
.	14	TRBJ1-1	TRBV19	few	TGTGCCAGTAGTAAACTCAACAGTGACACTGAAGCTTTCTTT	CASSKLNSDTEAFF
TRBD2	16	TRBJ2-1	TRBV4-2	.	TGTGCCAGCAGCCACGGGGAGGGGAGCTCCTACAATGAGCAGTTCTTC	CASSHGEGSSYNEQFF
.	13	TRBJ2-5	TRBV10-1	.	TGCGCCAGCAGTGAGACTGGGGCCGGGACCCAGTACTTC	CASSETGAGTQYF
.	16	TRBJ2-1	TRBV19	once	TGTGCCAGTAGTCCGGACTCCATACTCGCCTACAATGAGCAGTTCTTC	CASSPDSILAYNEQFF
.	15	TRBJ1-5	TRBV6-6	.	TGTGCCAGCAGTTACTTCCAGGAGGGCAATCAGCCCCAGCATTTT	CASSYFQEGNQPQHF
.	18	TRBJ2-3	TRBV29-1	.	TGCAGCGTTGAAGACGGTGGGGAGAGGGACTGGAGCACAGATACGCAGTATTTT	CSVEDGGERDWSTDTQYF
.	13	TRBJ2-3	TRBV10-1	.	TGCGCCAGCAGTTACTTCTCCACGGATACGCAGTATTTT	CASSYFSTDTQYF
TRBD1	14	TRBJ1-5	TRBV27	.	TGTGCCAGCAGTCAGACAGGGACGGAGCAGCCCCAGCATTTT	CASSQTGTEQPQHF
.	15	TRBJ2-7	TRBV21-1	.	TGTGCCAGCAGCAAAATAGTCGGACACCCCTACGAGCAGTACTTC	CASSKIVGHPYEQYF